A selection of T cell receptor beta chains follows, all from one sample in a study of response to subunit inactivated influenza vaccine. Each CDR3 protein gets one entry after TCRdb re-called the RT-PCR reads with MiXCR. The sample holds approximately 520,000 distinct CDR3 sequences, over 25% seen once. Sequences were derived from CD4+ T cells sorted from PBMCs, sampled 5 to 6 days after vaccination. These receptors came from a man between 50 and 59 years old who received an inactivated influenza vaccine. The CDR3 runs from the conserved cysteine through the conserved F or W.

v_call	j_call	cdr3_aa
TRBV6-2/TRBV6-3	TRBJ2-5	CASSYAAGHHQETQYF
TRBV7-8	TRBJ2-1	CASSLQDAGGDKQFF
TRBV4-2	TRBJ1-3	CASSQSLSDSGNTIYF
TRBV5-1	TRBJ2-3	CASSIRPEVADTQYF
TRBV6-2/TRBV6-3	TRBJ2-7	CASSSGTPGSYEQYF
TRBV24-1	TRBJ2-1	CATSVNGGSSYNEQFF
TRBV20-1	TRBJ2-7	CSARDLPGIAGESSYEQYF
TRBV29-1	TRBJ1-2	CSVRGPDGGYTF
TRBV27	TRBJ2-1	CASSSPTGTSGGRLSSYNEQFF
TRBV20-1	TRBJ1-2	CSARLTGTGRPSGYTF
TRBV11-3	TRBJ2-3	CASSPAGTASTDTQYF
TRBV3-1	TRBJ2-3	CASSQPSGDTQYF
TRBV3-1	TRBJ1-1	CASSPLAGVNTEAFF
TRBV20-1	TRBJ1-3	CSASYGPSGNTIYF
TRBV12-3/TRBV12-4	TRBJ2-7	CASAGQESYEQYF
TRBV20-1	TRBJ2-5	CSARPYRYILQETQYF
TRBV20-1	TRBJ1-2	CSAPPGQGLWGYTF
TRBV19	TRBJ2-1	CASSRTSLSEQFF
TRBV4-2	TRBJ1-6	CASSQDFRDNYSPLHF
TRBV3-1	TRBJ1-2	CASSPTGMAYGYTF
TRBV14	TRBJ2-3	CASSQDRADTQYF
TRBV7-9	TRBJ2-1	CASSSTGISNNEQFF
TRBV2	TRBJ1-1	CASRRQTNTEAFF